This is a list of T cell receptor beta chains from one sample in a study of blood T cell repertoires in COVID-19. Libraries were prepared by immunoSEQ multiplex PCR; TCRdb keeps only in-frame clonotypes and omits some of them. Among under 300,000 clones, about 86% were seen once, and the ten largest hold approximately 12%. Input material: peripheral blood. These receptor sequences come from a woman aged 25-40 years with COVID-19, enrolled during active disease. CDR3s include the opening cysteine and the closing phenylalanine or tryptophan.

V | CDR3
TRBV11-2 | CASSLGRNQPQHF
TRBV18 | CASSPFMTGENEKLFF
TRBV5-6 | CASKKPSGRSYNEQFF
TRBV12-1 | CASSFYRDRGTGELFF
TRBV5-6 | CASSFLQSGNTIYF
TRBV10-3 | CAISESLAGTADNSPLHF
TRBV2 | CASNQGQRNEKLFF
TRBV28 | CASRPAGNLIYGYTF
TRBV13 | CASSFSGGAQETQYF
TRBV12-2 | CASRPALAVSTDTQYF
TRBV5-1 | CASSRTGGYTEAFF
TRBV11-2 | CASSSGQGGSNEQFF
TRBV6-1 | CASSGQGIYSNQPQHF